These 14 T cell receptor beta chains originate from one sample sequenced in a study of control samples from healthy donors and cancer patients. Sequenced by immunoSEQ multiplex PCR; TCRdb stores in-frame clones only, minus some. The sample holds 100,000 to 150,000 clones, approximately 92% seen once. Input material: PBMCs. The receptors here all came from an elderly man with head and neck cancer.

The chain recombines TRBV5-1 with TRBJ2-3; 8 positions agree with TRBD1. This CDR3 has 16 amino acids. V was clipped by 2 bases and J by 1 base; unmatched bases: 6. From germline, CDR1 is SGHRS and CDR2 YFSETQ. For the CDR3, the DNA is TGCGCCAGCAGCTTAGGACAGGGCGGAGGCACAGATACGCAGTATTTT. The encoded protein is CASSLGQGGGTDTQYF.

On this clone itself: At one boundary the junction diverges from the germline segment, which might be a read error. J is TRBJ1-4 and V is TRBV3-1 (or the pseudogene TRBV3-2); no firm D call. The CDR3 covers 12 residues. Germline values: CDR1 LGHDT, CDR2 YNNKEL (reference sequence). The CDR3 DNA reads as TGTGCCAGCAGCCAAGACGCGGGAAATACGGTTTTT. This sequence encodes CASSQDAGNTVF.

This chain joins TRBV21-1 and TRBJ2-5; TRBD1, the table's D call, was not compared with the DNA. TRBV21-1 is tagged as a pseudogene. The CDR3 sequence is 18 residues long. The CDR3: CASCHLPLPGHRGETQYF. For the CDR3, the DNA is TGTGCCAGCTGCCACCTTCCACTACCGGGACACCGAGGAGAGACCCAGTACTTC.

The chain carries TRBV6-5 and TRBJ2-7; 9 nucleotides match TRBD1. The CDR3 totals 13 residues. Germline V lookup: CDR1 MNHEY, CDR2 SVGAGI. Losses at the gene ends were 9 bases for V and 5 bases for J; bases not matched to a gene: 8. CDR3 sequence: CASHTGGLDEQYF. CDR3 nucleotides: TGTGCCAGTCATACAGGGGGCCTGGACGAGCAGTACTTC.

V and J are TRBV4-1 and TRBJ1-6; possible D gene TRBD1, 5 bases. Between the trimmed V and J ends, which lost 0 bases and 7 bases, there was a span of 13 bases. The CDR3 has 16 amino acids. CDR1 is MGHRA and CDR2 is YSYEKL in the germline V gene. Written as DNA, the CDR3 is TGCGCCAGCAGCCAAGATCGTCAGGGAGTAAATTCACCCCTCCACTTT. Protein: CASSQDRQGVNSPLHF.

This clone was seen a handful of times. The rearrangement uses TRBV7-9 and TRBJ2-5, with 10 bases that match TRBD2. The junction had 11 bases not matched to a gene; V was cut back by 5 bases and J by 5 bases. The CDR3 has 16 amino acids. CDR1 and CDR2 from the germline V gene are SEHNR and FQNEAQ (reference sequence). The CDR3 sequence: CASSETKAGGWETQYF. CDR3 DNA: TGTGCCAGCAGCGAGACTAAAGCGGGAGGGTGGGAGACCCAGTACTTC.

The rearrangement joins TRBV5-5 to TRBJ1-2; D gene unclear. The V end was cut by 0 bases, the J end by 4 bases, with 10 bases between. CDR3 length: 14 amino acids. Germline V gives CDR1 SGHKS, CDR2 YYEKEE (reference sequence). CDR3 coding DNA: TGTGCCAGCAGCTTGGTGGTAGGAACCTATGGCTACACCTTC. Protein: CASSLVVGTYGYTF.

CDR3 in amino acids: CASSVATRNTIYF. DNA of the CDR3: TGTGCCAGCAGCGTAGCGACCAGAAACACCATATATTTT. The chain is built from TRBV9 and TRBJ1-3; D gene unclear. CDR3 size: 13 residues. The germline V gene encodes CDR1 SGDLS and CDR2 YYNGEE. Trimming took off 0 bases at V and 5 bases at J, with 6 bases between the two ends.

The rearrangement uses TRBV4-1 and TRBJ1-2, with TRBD1 as a possible D gene (6 bases). V lost 1 base and J 8 bases, leaving 8 bases between the germline ends. Per the germline V gene, CDR1 is MGHRA and CDR2 is YSYEKL. CDR3 size: 12 residues. The CDR3 protein is CASSQGTVGYTF. Here the CDR3 DNA reads TGCGCCAGCAGCCAAGGGACAGTGGGCTACACCTTC.

The rearrangement joins TRBV30 to TRBJ1-1; no firm D call. Trimming left V 2 bases short and J 5 bases short, with 9 bases between. There are 12 residues in the CDR3. Germline V lookup: CDR1 GTSNPN, CDR2 SVGIG (reference sequence). CDR3 region: CAWSPLWTEAFF. The DNA of the CDR3 is TGTGCCTGGAGTCCTCTGTGGACTGAAGCTTTCTTT.

The chain combines TRBV28 with TRBJ2-7; 8 bases map to TRBD2. Unmatched junction bases numbered 2, after V lost 6 bases and J lost 1 base. This CDR3 spans 13 amino acids. Germline V gene lookup returns CDR1 MDHEN and CDR2 SYDVKM. CDR3 nucleotides: TGTGCCAGCAGCTCTAGCGGGTCCTACGAGCAGTACTTC. It codes for CASSSSGSYEQYF.

The chain employs TRBV27 and TRBJ2-1, with 14 positions matching TRBD2. Unmatched junction bases numbered 2, after V lost 10 bases and J lost 0 bases. The germline gives CDR1 MNHEY, CDR2 SMNVEV (reference sequence). This CDR3 comprises 15 residues. The CDR3 is CAIGTSGSSYNEQFF. DNA for the CDR3: TGTGCCATCGGGACTAGCGGGAGCTCCTACAATGAGCAGTTCTTC.

The rearrangement links TRBV29-1 to TRBJ1-1; weak D call: TRBD1 (5 bases). V was pared by 4 bases and J by 1 base, with 7 bases between. Germline CDR1 is SQVTM and CDR2 is ANQGSEA. This CDR3 has 12 residues. CDR3 region: CSVGQGNTEAFF. The CDR3, as DNA: TGCAGCGTTGGGCAGGGGAACACTGAAGCTTTCTTT. Full variable domain (outside the CDR3, taken from reference TRBV29-1 and TRBJ1-1): SAVISQKPSRDICQRGTSLTIQCQVDSQVTMMFWYRQQPGQSLTLIATANQGSEATYESGFVIDKFPISRPNLTFSTLTVSNMSPEDSSIYLCSVGQGNTEAFFGQGTRLTVV.

The chain has TRBV7-2 and TRBJ1-5; the match to TRBD1 covers 9 bases. Germline V gene data show CDR1 as SGHTA and CDR2 as FQGNSA. The CDR3 has 15 residues. V gave up 4 bases and J gave up 6 bases; unmatched junction bases: 7. CDR3 sequence (DNA): TGTGCCAGCAGCTCACAGGGGGCGCTTAGTCAGCCCCAGCATTTT. Translated, it gives CASSSQGALSQPQHF.